This T cell receptor (beta chain) was recorded in a study of OX40 agonist ivuxolimab in advanced cancers. Concerning the study at large: Ivuxolimab was a fully human IgG2 agonistic monoclonal antibody targeting the costimulatory receptor OX40 (CD134). Intravenous ivuxolimab was administered to patients every 2 weeks at six dose levels: 0.01, 0.1, 0.3, 1.5, 3 and 10 mg/kg. Of the 50 to 55 dose-escalation patients, hepatocellular carcinoma was present in roughly 19, melanoma in about 15, renal cell carcinoma in 9 and head and neck cancer in 9. In the dose-escalation cohort, about four fifths of patients were male, and the mean age was 60 years with a range of roughly 23 to 79. Patients were allowed to have had prior anti-PD-1, anti-PD-L1 or anti-CTLA-4 therapy, and approximately 39% of the dose-escalation patients had been treated with checkpoint inhibitors. Partial responses occurred in three dose-escalation patients: two with cutaneous melanoma and one with hepatocellular carcinoma. Peripheral TCRbeta sequencing aimed to test whether ivuxolimab altered TCR sequence diversity and caused clonal T-cell expansion. The paper reports the monotherapy dose-escalation portion (N = 52 patients) of the phase I ivuxolimab trial. Here is what the overall study found, with its caveats: Clonal expansion of both CD4+ and CD8+ blood T cells was observed from baseline to week 6 at doses 0.1 to 3.0 mg/kg. In the 0.1-3.0 mg/kg groups, partial responders had among the lowest normalized peripheral clonal expansion, particularly in CD8+ T cells. After ivuxolimab, CD8+ T cells had more expanded clones than CD4+ T cells on average. The antigen specificity of the clonally expanded peripheral T cells was not determined. Low levels of normalized T-cell clonal expansion were also seen in some patients who did not respond.

At the junction V is shortened by 6 bases and J by 0 bases, with 6 bases in between. From the cysteine through the phenylalanine, the CDR3 covers 12 amino acids. Of the read, only the CDR3 DNA is kept; its 36 bases are in frame from base 1. CDR1 is given as MDHEN and CDR2 as SYDVKM, both from the germline V gene. Patients with a history of autoimmune disease or receiving systemic immunosuppression were excluded from the trial. In every dose cohort, peripheral blood was drawn for TCR sequencing at baseline, cycle 4 day 1, and cycle 7 day 1. The samples were taken from a phase I, first-in-human, multicenter, open-label dose-escalation trial of ivuxolimab. Adults with locally advanced or metastatic head and neck squamous cell, hepatocellular, melanoma or renal cell carcinoma were enrolled in the trial. Before TCR sequencing, CD4+ T cells and CD8+ T cells from peripheral blood were sorted into separate populations.

Turning to this clone: The target of this receptor is not known. No base quality information exists; no much larger clone differs at one position.

Genomic DNA was extracted from sorted cells for sequencing of the TCRbeta CDR3 region. The immunoSEQ Assay was used to sequence the TCRbeta CDR3 regions. TCRdb limited this immuneACCESS table to in-frame rearrangements with V and J called. A share of clones is missing; checked studies link under half to unresolved V genes, and the rest is unexplained. The sample table contains roughly 58,000 clones; only one count was recorded for approximately 88% of them. Just over 0.75% of the sample comes from the top ten. This material consisted of CD4+ or CD8+ T cells sorted from blood, taken in a trial of the OX40 agonist ivuxolimab. The TCR sequence derives from an adult with an advanced solid tumor such as melanoma, head and neck, liver or kidney cancer. The chain uses TRBV28 and TRBJ2-7; a confident D gene designation cannot be given. CDR3 region: CASSPTSYEQYF. The nucleotides are TGTGCCAGCAGCCCCACCTCCTACGAGCAGTACTTC.